This T cell receptor (beta chain) was captured in a study of T cells after yellow fever vaccination. Germline-derived CDR1 and CDR2 are DFQATT and SNEGSKA (reference sequence). The CDR3 consists of 9 residues. V lost 4 bases and J 11 bases, leaving 8 bases between the germline ends. TCRdb reanalysed the 5' RACE reads using MiXCR and keeps one entry per CDR3 protein. This repertoire shows under 150,000 distinct CDR3 sequences, approximately 14% found once; its top ten account for approximately 39%. Regarding the study as a whole: Most primary-vaccination clones reappeared after the booster (about 95% CD4, about 88% CD8). Abundant contaminating clonotypes from the bulk population could appear in FACS-sorted repertoires.

Notes on this clonotype: Its antigen is unknown.

The source material was CD8+ T cells sorted from PBMCs, sampled 5 days after the yellow fever booster vaccination. This sequence was found in a man younger than 35 who received the YFV17D yellow fever vaccine. The rearrangement links TRBV20-1 to TRBJ1-1; the D is unclear. CDR3 sequence (DNA): TGCAGTGCTACGGGCCTGGCTTTCTTT. The encoded protein is CSATGLAFF.